This is a list of T cell receptor beta chains from one sample in a study of blood T cell repertoires in COVID-19. Clones were sequenced by immunoSEQ multiplex PCR, and TCRdb holds only the in-frame ones, with some missing. The sample holds around 260,000 clones, 85% to 90% seen once. The sample comprised peripheral blood. These receptors originate from a human donor in a cohort sampled during active COVID-19. Each CDR3 is given with its conserved first and last residue. A D gene is named only where the DNA matches it firmly. The size field is filled for only some rows; it gives once, few, many or a size class.

v_call	clone_size	d_call	j_call	cdr3_nt	cdr3_aa
TRBV9	-	TRBD2	TRBJ2-1	TGTGCCAGCAGCGTAGGCACTAGCGGGAGAAATGAGCAGTTCTTC	CASSVGTSGRNEQFF
TRBV11-2	-	-	TRBJ2-5	TGTGCCAGCAGCTTAGGCTTCAGAACGGGGGAGACCCAGTACTTC	CASSLGFRTGETQYF
TRBV5-6	once	TRBD1	TRBJ2-3	TGTGCCAGCAGCCGATTTGGGACAGTTGAAGGAGATACGCAGTATTTT	CASSRFGTVEGDTQYF
TRBV4-3	once	-	TRBJ1-1	TGCGCCAGCAGCCAATTTACAGGGTGGGGGACGACTGAAGCTTTCTTT	CASSQFTGWGTTEAFF
TRBV7-6	-	TRBD2	TRBJ2-5	TGTGCCAGCAGCCACCGGACTAGCGGGAGCATTTTAAATCGAGAGACCCAGTACTTC	CASSHRTSGSILNRETQYF
TRBV5-6	-	TRBD1	TRBJ1-6	TGTGCCAGCAGCTTGGAAGGGGGCAGGTTTTCACCCCTCCACTTT	CASSLEGGRFSPLHF
TRBV4-2	-	TRBD2	TRBJ2-1	TGTGCCAGCAGCCAGACCAGCGGGAGGGGAATCTACAATGAGCAGTTCTTC	CASSQTSGRGIYNEQFF
TRBV12-3/TRBV12-4	once	-	TRBJ1-5	TGTGCCAGCAGTTTTTCCCAGAATCAGCCCCAGCATTTT	CASSFSQNQPQHF
TRBV14	-	-	TRBJ2-1	TGTGCCAGCAGCAGTCAGGGTTGGTACGAGCAGTTCTTC	CASSSQGWYEQFF
TRBV11-3	-	-	TRBJ2-2	TGTGCCAGCAGGTTCTCGGGCGGGACCGGGGAGCTGTTTTTT	CASRFSGGTGELFF
TRBV6-4	-	TRBD2	TRBJ2-2	TGTGCCAGCAGTGAAAGACTAGCGGAGAACACCGGGGAGCTGTTTTTT	CASSERLAENTGELFF
TRBV5-5	-	-	TRBJ2-3	TGTGCCAGCAGCTTTTTTCCGCCCGATAGCGTCCTCTCTAGCACAGATACGCAGTATTTT	CASSFFPPDSVLSSTDTQYF
TRBV14	-	TRBD1	TRBJ2-7	TGTGCCAGCAGCCGCGGGACAGGGGGATTCTACGAGCAGTACTTC	CASSRGTGGFYEQYF
TRBV5-4	-	-	TRBJ2-1	TGTGCCAGCAGCGTCCAGCGGGAGCAGTTCTTC	CASSVQREQFF
TRBV19	-	TRBD1	TRBJ2-2	TGTGCCAGTAGTATAAGGGGGCTCGGGTCGATTAACACCGGGGAGCTGTTTTTT	CASSIRGLGSINTGELFF
TRBV28	-	-	TRBJ1-2	TGTGCCAGCAGTTTATGGGCAGATTATGGCTACACCTTC	CASSLWADYGYTF
TRBV7-6	-	TRBD2	TRBJ2-5	TGTGCCAGCAGCTTGGGGACTAGCGATCAAGAGACCCAGTACTTC	CASSLGTSDQETQYF
TRBV3-1/TRBV3-2	-	TRBD1	TRBJ1-4	TGTGCCAGCAGCACGTCCTGGACAGGCCTCGAAAAACTGTTTTTT	CASSTSWTGLEKLFF
TRBV2	-	TRBD1	TRBJ2-1	TGTGCCAGCAAGAGGGACAGAAACAATGAGCAGTTCTTC	CASKRDRNNEQFF
TRBV3-1/TRBV3-2	-	TRBD2	TRBJ2-7	TGTGCCAGCAGCCGGGGCGGGAGTTCGTACGAGCAGTACTTC	CASSRGGSSYEQYF
TRBV13	few	-	TRBJ2-4	TGTGCCAGCAGCAAAGCCGAGAGCGGAGGGGAGCCAAAAAACATTCAGTACTTC	CASSKAESGGEPKNIQYF
TRBV18	-	-	TRBJ2-1	TGTGCCAGCTCCTTTCTTAGCGGACGCGGAGGCAATGAGCAGTTCTTC	CASSFLSGRGGNEQFF
TRBV5-8	-	-	TRBJ2-4	TGTGCCAGCAGCTTGAGAGGAGTGGCGTACTTC	CASSLRGVAYF
TRBV12-3/TRBV12-4	-	-	TRBJ2-4	TGTGCCAGCAGTTTCACTCTGGACATTCAGTACTTC	CASSFTLDIQYF
TRBV6-5	-	TRBD2	TRBJ2-1	TGTGCCAGCAGTTACAGGAGACTAGCGGGAGGGGAGCAGTTCTTC	CASSYRRLAGGEQFF
TRBV25-1	-	-	TRBJ1-4	TGTGCCAGCAGTGCTTATGAAAAACTGTTTTTT	CASSAYEKLFF
TRBV7-9	-	-	TRBJ1-2	TGTGCCAGCAGCTTAGGAGGGAGTCTGACAAAATTAAACTATGGCTACACCTTC	CASSLGGSLTKLNYGYTF
TRBV5-1	-	TRBD2	TRBJ2-5	TGCGCCAGCAGCTTGGGCGGCGCACTAGCGGGCCACCAAGAGACCCAGTACTTC	CASSLGGALAGHQETQYF
TRBV5-1	-	-	TRBJ1-5	TGCGCCAGCAGCCTGGAGGCAGGGGCCAATCAGCCCCAGCATTTT	CASSLEAGANQPQHF
TRBV10-3	-	-	TRBJ2-5	TGTGCCATCAGTGATTCCGGGACACACCAAGAGACCCAGTACTTC	CAISDSGTHQETQYF
TRBV5-3	-	TRBD1	TRBJ1-1	TGTGCCAGAAGCTGGACAGGGCAACTGAACACTGAAGCTTTCTTT	CARSWTGQLNTEAFF
TRBV19	-	-	TRBJ1-5	TGTGCCAGTAGCCCCGTAAGGAGTCAGCCCCAGCATTTT	CASSPVRSQPQHF
TRBV7-9	few	-	TRBJ2-7	TGTGCCAGTGCTGGAGTATCCTACGAGCAGTACTTC	CASAGVSYEQYF
TRBV12-3/TRBV12-4	-	TRBD2	TRBJ2-1	TGTGCCAGCAGTGGGGGGGATCATCATGAGCAGTTCTTC	CASSGGDHHEQFF
TRBV5-6	-	-	TRBJ1-3	TGTGCCAGCAGCTTGGAACGAGCTGGAAACACCATATATTTT	CASSLERAGNTIYF
TRBV4-3	-	-	TRBJ1-5	TGCGCCAGCAGCCAAGAGGTAGGCAATCAGCCCCAGCATTTT	CASSQEVGNQPQHF
TRBV9	-	TRBD1	TRBJ2-7	TGTGCCAGCAACGGAGCAGGGGGCTTTTACGAGCAGTACTTC	CASNGAGGFYEQYF
TRBV7-6	once	-	TRBJ1-1	TGTGCCAGCAGCTTAGGGGGAGGGGGGCCTAGCACTGAAGCTTTCTTT	CASSLGGGGPSTEAFF
TRBV2	-	-	TRBJ1-5	TGTGCCAGCAGTTCGACTATTCAGCCCCAGCATTTT	CASSSTIQPQHF
TRBV3-1/TRBV3-2	-	-	TRBJ2-7	TGTGCCAGCAGGGAAGGGGGGGGACCATCCTACGAGCAGTACTTC	CASREGGGPSYEQYF
TRBV4-3	-	-	TRBJ2-7	TGCGCCAGCAGCCAAGATTGGGGAGGTGGGGTGTTCGAGCAGTACTTC	CASSQDWGGGVFEQYF